This T cell receptor beta chain was identified during a study of T cell responses to AZD1222 COVID-19 vaccine. Regarding the study as a whole: Baseline seropositives among AZD1222 recipients totaled only five to seven. Spike-specific TCR breadth and depth rose after two AZD1222 doses. There were vaccine-associated CD4 TCRs across spike, dominant at 160-218 and 743-854. Donors skewed white British and female; clonal diversity was possibly underestimated.

Regarding this clone: Antigen unknown.

Using immunoSEQ multiplex PCR, the repertoire was profiled, and TCRdb retains in-frame clones only, with some absent. The sample shows 80,000 or so clones, 82% of them seen only once. This clonotype was obtained from an adult in good health. Sequencing was performed on peripheral blood, taken on day 0 of AZD1222 vaccination.

CDR3 in DNA: TGCGCCAGCAGGTCGTTAAGGTTGTCGAACACTGAAGCTTTCTTT. It is translated as CASRSLRLSNTEAFF. The chain employs TRBV10-2 and TRBJ1-1; D ambiguous. Trimming shortened V by 6 bases and J by 1 base, and 15 bases separated the two germline ends. Germline lookup yields CDR1 WSHSY and CDR2 SAAADI. The CDR3 spans 15 residues.